Presented here are 17 T cell receptor beta chains from one specimen sequenced in a study of blood T cell repertoires in COVID-19. Clones were read by immunoSEQ multiplex PCR, and TCRdb kept only the in-frame ones, dropping some. The sample shows about 45,000 clones, about four fifths of them seen only once. Sample: peripheral blood. The receptors originated from a human donor in a cohort sampled during active COVID-19.

The V and J genes are TRBV19 and TRBJ2-1; 7 nucleotides align to TRBD1. The J segment lost 8 bases and the V segment lost 4 bases, leaving 20 bases of the junction unmatched. This CDR3 comprises 18 residues. Germline V lookup: CDR1 LNHDA, CDR2 SQIVND (reference sequence). CDR3: CASSKTGAMRATMDEQFF. The CDR3, as DNA: TGTGCCAGTAGTAAAACAGGGGCTATGAGGGCCACAATGGATGAGCAGTTCTTC. Combining the CDR3 with reference TRBV19 and TRBJ2-1 gives the whole variable domain DGGITQSPKYLFRKEGQNVTLSCEQNLNHDAMYWYRQDPGQGLRLIYYSQIVNDFQKGDIAEGYSVSREKKESFPLTVTSAQKNPTAFYLCASSKTGAMRATMDEQFFGPGTRLTVL.

This chain joins TRBV24-1 and TRBJ2-3; D gene ambiguous. Germline V lookup: CDR1 KGHDR, CDR2 SFDVKD. The CDR3 totals 15 residues. V shed 0 bases and J shed 1 base, with 7 bases lying between them. The CDR3 sequence: CATSDLGSGTDTQYF. Written as DNA, the CDR3 is TGTGCCACCAGTGATTTGGGCAGCGGCACAGATACGCAGTATTTT.

The genes are TRBV2 and TRBJ2-7; 8 bases match TRBD1. Germline V gives CDR1 SNHLY, CDR2 FYNNEI. Trimming took 6 bases from V and 6 from J; bases not matched to a gene: 4. This CDR3 region has 12 residues. CDR3 region: CASRPTGGEQYF. In DNA form, the CDR3 reads TGTGCCAGCAGACCAACAGGGGGCGAGCAGTACTTC.

The rearrangement joins TRBV5-1 to TRBJ2-5; 10 nucleotides match TRBD1. The CDR3 runs 15 residues. J lost 1 base, V lost 2 bases, and 2 bases had no gene match. Germline loops: CDR1 SGHRS, CDR2 YFSETQ. As DNA, the CDR3 is TGCGCCAGCAGCTTTAGGACAGGGGGCCAAGAGACCCAGTACTTC. Translating gives CASSFRTGGQETQYF.

The rearrangement joins TRBV30 to TRBJ1-2; D is ambiguous. This CDR3 contains 13 residues. Germline CDR1 and CDR2: GTSNPN and SVGIG (reference sequence). V was clipped by 0 bases and J by 4 bases, with 9 bases between them. The DNA for the CDR3 is TGTGCCTGGAGTGTACATCAGGCCTATGGCTACACCTTC. Translating it yields CAWSVHQAYGYTF.

The chain joins TRBV30 to TRBJ1-5, with a possible D match to TRBD1 (5 bases). Germline V lookup: CDR1 GTSNPN, CDR2 SVGIG (reference sequence). V lost 0 bases and J 11 bases, leaving 11 bases between the germline ends. This CDR3 is built from 12 residues. CDR3 DNA: TGTGCCTGGAGTGTAGGGGCCTGGACCCAGCATTTT. Translated, it gives CAWSVGAWTQHF.

The J gene is TRBJ2-7, the V gene TRBV12-3 or TRBV12-4; D remains unclear. Trimming took off 7 bases at V and 6 bases at J, with 10 bases between the two ends. The CDR3 consists of 11 residues. CDR3 DNA: TGTGCCAGCACCTCAAGGAGCGAGCAGTACTTC. This translates into CASTSRSEQYF.

CDR3 in amino acids: CASSFDSPTDTQYF. CDR3 DNA: TGTGCCAGCAGCTTCGACAGCCCCACAGATACGCAGTATTTT. The J gene is TRBJ2-3, the V gene TRBV7-8; maybe TRBD1 (5 bases). This CDR3 contains 14 residues. V lost 3 bases, J lost 2 bases, and 9 bases lay in between. Per germline, CDR1 SGHVS and CDR2 FQNEAQ.

This clone was counted only a few times. The CDR3 DNA sequence: TGTGCCAGCAGCACAGACAGGGGTGTAGCTTTCTTT. It is translated as CASSTDRGVAFF. The genes are TRBV7-9 and TRBJ1-1, with 8 bases lining up with TRBD1. CDR1 is SEHNR, CDR2 FQNEAQ, per germline (reference sequence). The V segment lost 5 bases and the J segment 10 bases; nucleotides outside the gene matches: 6. This CDR3 has 12 amino acids.

The chain carries TRBV5-6 and TRBJ2-1; the match to TRBD2 covers 12 bases. Trimming cost V 4 bases and J 1 base; bases outside gene matches: 9. This CDR3 contains 18 residues. The germline gives CDR1 SGHDT, CDR2 YYEEEE. This CDR3 reads CASSASSGRAVSYNEQFF. DNA of the CDR3: TGTGCCAGCAGCGCCTCTAGCGGGAGGGCCGTGTCCTACAATGAGCAGTTCTTC.

This clone was seen a single time. The genes are TRBV29-1 and TRBJ2-7; D is unresolved. This CDR3 contains 11 residues. The germline V and J ends were trimmed by 3 bases and 0 bases, with 3 bases remaining between them. Looked up from germline, CDR1 is SQVTM and CDR2 is ANQGSEA. The CDR3 loop reads CSVEASYEQYF. CDR3 nucleotides: TGCAGCGTTGAGGCCTCCTACGAGCAGTACTTC.

The rearrangement links TRBV5-5 to TRBJ2-3, with D unresolved. The CDR3 has 15 residues. CDR1 SGHKS and CDR2 YYEKEE come from the germline V gene (reference sequence). Trimming took off 6 bases at V and 4 bases at J, with 18 bases between the two ends. Here the CDR3 reads CASTARGDGADTQYF. CDR3 coding DNA: TGTGCCAGCACCGCTCGAGGAGATGGAGCAGATACGCAGTATTTT.

The rearrangement uses TRBV4-3 and TRBJ1-2; 10 bases align to TRBD1. The CDR3 loop spans 15 amino acids. Germline loops: CDR1 LGHNA, CDR2 YSLEER. J lost 6 bases, V lost 0 bases, and 4 bases had no gene match. CDR3 nucleotides: TGCGCCAGCAGCCAAGATAGGGGGACAGGGGATGGCTACACCTTC. Its translation is CASSQDRGTGDGYTF.

V usage is TRBV6-5 and J usage is TRBJ2-7; TRBD1 agrees at 7 bases. CDR1 is MNHEY, CDR2 SVGAGI, per germline. The CDR3 spans 14 residues. V lost 2 bases and J lost 5; bases outside the gene matches: 6. The CDR3 is CASSYGPDRHEQYF. In DNA, the CDR3 is TGTGCCAGCAGTTACGGACCGGACAGGCACGAGCAGTACTTC.

In its sample, this clone was seen once. The V gene is TRBV6-5, the J gene TRBJ1-2; D unclear. Trimming shortened V by 2 bases and J by 2 bases, and 6 bases separated the two germline ends. Germline V CDR1 and CDR2: MNHEY, SVGAGI. The CDR3 has 13 residues. CDR3 sequence (DNA): TGTGCCAGCAGTTACCTCGGGAACTATGGCTACACCTTC. Encoded protein: CASSYLGNYGYTF.

The chain recombines TRBV28 with TRBJ1-5, with 8 nucleotides matching TRBD1. The CDR3 is 17 residues long. Germline CDR1 MDHEN, CDR2 SYDVKM. V lost 4 bases to trimming and J lost 3 bases; unmatched junction nucleotides: 11. CDR3 region: CASSSVGQGNYNQPQHF. DNA for the CDR3: TGTGCCAGCAGTTCCGTCGGACAGGGAAATTACAATCAGCCCCAGCATTTT.

This chain connects TRBV10-3 to TRBJ1-2; 7 bases map to TRBD1. The trim removed 7 bases at V and 4 bases at J, leaving 6 bases unmatched. CDR3 length: 13 residues. The germline V gene encodes CDR1 ENHRY and CDR2 SYGVKD. CDR3 coding DNA: TGTGCCATCAAGCCAGGGGGTTCCTATGGCTACACCTTC. This gives the protein CAIKPGGSYGYTF.